The 15 T cell receptor beta chains below were found in one sample sequenced in a study of CD8 T cells in Susac syndrome. Random-hexamer reverse transcription was applied to about 0.45 to 1 ug RNA. TCRdb analysed the immunoSEQ multiplex PCR reads with MiXCR anew, one entry per CDR3 protein. This table holds 250,000 to 300,000 distinct CDR3 sequences, around 91% found once. The sequencing sample was made of CD8+ T cells from PBMCs. The origin of the receptors is a human donor with multiple sclerosis.

The chain uses TRBV2 and TRBJ1-5, with 7 bases identical to TRBD1. Trimming at V came to 8 bases and at J to 0 bases, leaving 7 bases not matched to a gene. The germline V gene has CDR1 SNHLY and CDR2 FYNNEI. The CDR3 contains 15 residues. The CDR3 bases are TGTGCCAGCCTCCAAGGGGGCTTTAGCAATCAGCCCCAGCATTTT. Its translation: CASLQGGFSNQPQHF.

The rearrangement joins TRBV6-2 or TRBV6-3 to TRBJ1-1; no clear D gene. This CDR3 contains 12 residues. In germline, CDR1 is MNHEY, CDR2 SVGEGT. V lost 0 bases and J 7 bases, leaving 6 bases between the germline ends. The CDR3 DNA is TGTGCCAGCAGTTACTCGAGAAGTGAAGCTTTCTTT. It codes for CASSYSRSEAFF.

V is TRBV7-9 and J is TRBJ2-1, with 9 bases fitting TRBD2. The CDR3 is 17 residues long. Germline CDR1 SEHNR, CDR2 FQNEAQ (reference sequence). The junction had 17 bases not matched to a gene; V was cut back by 5 bases and J by 9 bases. The CDR3 region has the DNA TGTGCCAGCAGCACGAGCCGCGGGACTAGCTCCACTGTTGAGCAGTTCTTC. Its translation: CASSTSRGTSSTVEQFF.

V usage is TRBV30 and J usage is TRBJ1-1; a possible D gene is TRBD1 (5 bases). Trimming left V 6 bases short and J 8 bases short, with 16 bases between. The germline V gene has CDR1 GTSNPN and CDR2 SVGIG (reference sequence). This CDR3 contains 12 residues. The CDR3 DNA reads as TGTGCCTGCAGGGCGACTATTATAGAAGCTTTCTTT. It translates to CACRATIIEAFF. Complete variable domain (other parts from reference TRBV30 and TRBJ1-1): SQTIHQWPATLVQPVGSPLSLECTVEGTSNPNLYWYRQAAGRGLQLLFYSVGIGQISSEVPQNLSASRPQDRQFILSSKKLLLSDSGFYLCACRATIIEAFFGQGTRLTVV.

The gene calls are TRBV19 and TRBJ2-7; D is uncertain. Trimming left V 3 bases short and J 0 bases short, with 9 bases between. Germline V lookup: CDR1 LNHDA, CDR2 SQIVND (reference sequence). The CDR3 covers 14 residues. The CDR3 bases are TGTGCCAGTAGTATGGGCCGGAGCTCCTACGAGCAGTACTTC. It yields the protein CASSMGRSSYEQYF.

V and J are TRBV5-1 and TRBJ1-2, with TRBD1 as a possible D gene (6 bases). In germline, CDR1 is SGHRS, CDR2 YFSETQ. The CDR3 spans 15 residues. V was pared by 4 bases and J by 4 bases, with 17 bases between. DNA of the CDR3: TGCGCCAGCAGCCTGGGACAAACCAACTCCTATGGCTACACCTTC. Amino acids: CASSLGQTNSYGYTF. The whole variable domain, filled in from reference TRBV5-1 and TRBJ1-2, reads KAGVTQTPRYLIKTRGQQVTLSCSPISGHRSVSWYQQTPGQGLQFLFEYFSETQRNKGNFPGRFSGRQFSNSRSEMNVSTLELGDSALYLCASSLGQTNSYGYTFGSGTRLTVV.

The chain employs TRBV4-2 and TRBJ1-5; tentatively, D is TRBD1 (6 bases). Trimming took off 2 bases at V and 7 bases at J, with 12 bases between the two ends. The CDR3 runs 14 residues. Germline CDR1 reads LGHNA; CDR2 reads YNFKEQ. CDR3 region: CASSQNRGLQPQHF. As DNA, the CDR3 is TGTGCCAGCAGCCAAAATCGGGGGCTCCAGCCCCAGCATTTT.

The CDR3 region is CASSVWGTYNEQFF. CDR3 in DNA: TGTGCCAGCAGCGTATGGGGAACCTACAATGAGCAGTTCTTC. The J gene is TRBJ2-1, the V gene TRBV9; D is undetermined. V was pared by 1 base and J by 2 bases, with 7 bases between. Germline V gives CDR1 SGDLS, CDR2 YYNGEE. This CDR3 contains 14 residues.

This rearrangement joins TRBV11-2 to TRBJ2-3, with D possibly matching TRBD2 (6 bases). This CDR3 has 18 residues. Germline V gene data show CDR1 as SGHAT and CDR2 as FQNNGV. V was cut by 0 bases and J by 0 bases, with 16 bases left in between. The CDR3 bases are TGTGCCAGCAGCTTAGATCTCTTTACGGGGGAAAGCACAGATACGCAGTATTTT. Translated, it gives CASSLDLFTGESTDTQYF.

The J gene is TRBJ2-7, the V gene TRBV20-1; D remains unclear. V lost 6 bases, J lost 6 bases, and 12 bases lay in between. This CDR3 has 11 residues. Germline V gene data show CDR1 as DFQATT and CDR2 as SNEGSKA (reference sequence). DNA of the CDR3: TGCAGTGCGCACCAGGTGACCGAGCAGTACTTC. Its protein product is CSAHQVTEQYF.

This clonotype turned up a few times. The chain recombines TRBV19 with TRBJ2-7, with TRBD2 matching over 7 bases. Germline V CDR1 and CDR2: LNHDA, SQIVND (reference sequence). V lost 9 bases and J lost 7; bases outside the gene matches: 6. The CDR3 spans 11 residues. CDR3 loop: CASLGGGEQYF. The CDR3 DNA reads TGTGCCAGCCTTGGGGGGGGTGAGCAGTACTTC.

The chain is built from TRBV4-3 and TRBJ2-7; the match to TRBD2 covers 7 bases. V shed 2 bases and J 6 bases; nucleotides not matched to a gene: 1. Per germline, CDR1 LGHNA and CDR2 YSLEER. This CDR3 is built from 12 residues. As DNA, the CDR3 is TGCGCCAGCAGCCAATCGGGGGGCGAGCAGTACTTC. Translated: CASSQSGGEQYF.

The chain combines TRBV3-1 with TRBJ2-2, with TRBD1 matching 10 bases. The CDR3 has 16 residues. Germline V lookup: CDR1 LGHDT, CDR2 YNNKEL (reference sequence). The trim removed 6 bases at V and 3 bases at J, leaving 7 bases unmatched. Written as DNA, the CDR3 is TGTGCCAGCAGTCACGGACAGGGGGTGTACACCGGGGAGCTGTTTTTT. Its protein product is CASSHGQGVYTGELFF.

The rearrangement links TRBV6-6 to TRBJ1-3; 7 positions match TRBD1. With 6 bases clipped from V and 0 bases from J, the junction kept 5 bases outside the gene matches. CDR3 length equals 15 residues. In germline, CDR1 is MNHNY, CDR2 SVGAGI (reference sequence). The CDR3 region is CASSPGGISGNTIYF. CDR3 bases: TGTGCCAGCAGCCCAGGGGGTATCTCTGGAAACACCATATATTTT.

The chain employs TRBV27 and TRBJ2-7; D uncertain. CDR3 length equals 12 residues. Germline V gene lookup returns CDR1 MNHEY and CDR2 SMNVEV (reference sequence). Trimming shortened V by 6 bases and J by 2 bases, and 8 bases separated the two germline ends. CDR3 coding DNA: TGTGCCAGCAGAGGCCAAGCCTACGAGCAGTACTTC. Protein product: CASRGQAYEQYF.